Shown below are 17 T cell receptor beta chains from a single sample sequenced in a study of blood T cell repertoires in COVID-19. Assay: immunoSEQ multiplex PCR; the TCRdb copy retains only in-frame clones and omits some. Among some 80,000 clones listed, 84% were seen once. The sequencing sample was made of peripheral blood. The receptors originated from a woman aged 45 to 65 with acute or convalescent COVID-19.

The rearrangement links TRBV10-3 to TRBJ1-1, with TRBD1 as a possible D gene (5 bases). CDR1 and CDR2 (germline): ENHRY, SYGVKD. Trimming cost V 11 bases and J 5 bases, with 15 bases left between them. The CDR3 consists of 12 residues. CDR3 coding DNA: TGTGCCTCCCAGGGCGGGGTGACTGAAGCTTTCTTT. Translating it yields CASQGGVTEAFF.

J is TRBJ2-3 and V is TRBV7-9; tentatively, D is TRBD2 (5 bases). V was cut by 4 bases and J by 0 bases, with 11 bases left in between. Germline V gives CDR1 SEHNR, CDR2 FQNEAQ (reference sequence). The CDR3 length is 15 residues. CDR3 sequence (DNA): TGTGCCAGCAGCTACGTTCGGGGTAGCACAGATACGCAGTATTTT. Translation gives CASSYVRGSTDTQYF.

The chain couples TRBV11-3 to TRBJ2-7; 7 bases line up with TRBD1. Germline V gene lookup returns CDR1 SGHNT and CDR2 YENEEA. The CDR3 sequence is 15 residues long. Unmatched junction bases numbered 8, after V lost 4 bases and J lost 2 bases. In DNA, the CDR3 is TGTGCCAGCAGCTCTAACAGGGGTCCAACCTACGAGCAGTACTTC. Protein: CASSSNRGPTYEQYF.

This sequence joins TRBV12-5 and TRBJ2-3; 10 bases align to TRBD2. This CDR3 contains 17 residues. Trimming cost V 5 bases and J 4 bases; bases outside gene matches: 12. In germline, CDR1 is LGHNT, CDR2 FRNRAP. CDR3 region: CASGGSPGTSVSDTQYF. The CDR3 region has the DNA TGTGCTAGTGGTGGCTCCCCCGGGACTAGCGTTTCAGATACGCAGTATTTT.

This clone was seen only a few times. The CDR3, as DNA: TGTGCCAGCAGCTTAGCCCCAGGGGGCACAAAACAACCTTCCTACGAGCAGTACTTC. Its protein is CASSLAPGGTKQPSYEQYF. The chain joins TRBV7-6 to TRBJ2-7, with 8 positions matching TRBD1. The CDR3 extends over 19 amino acids. With V trimmed by 0 bases and J by 1 base, 14 bases remained unmatched. Germline values: CDR1 SGHVS, CDR2 FNYEAQ.

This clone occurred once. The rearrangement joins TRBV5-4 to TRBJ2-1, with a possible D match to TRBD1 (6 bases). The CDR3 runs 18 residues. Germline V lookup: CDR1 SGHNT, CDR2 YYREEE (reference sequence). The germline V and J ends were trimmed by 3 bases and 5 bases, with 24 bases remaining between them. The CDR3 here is CASSSGGGGTLINNEQFF. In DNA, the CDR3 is TGTGCCAGCAGCTCCGGCGGTGGGGGCACCTTAATTAACAATGAGCAGTTCTTC.

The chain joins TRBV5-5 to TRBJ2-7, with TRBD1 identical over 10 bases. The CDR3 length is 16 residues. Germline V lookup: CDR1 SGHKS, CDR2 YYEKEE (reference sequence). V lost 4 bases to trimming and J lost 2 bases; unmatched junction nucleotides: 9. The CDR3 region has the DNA TGTGCCAGCAGCGCAACCGGGACAGGGGTAACCTACGAGCAGTACTTC. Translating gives CASSATGTGVTYEQYF.

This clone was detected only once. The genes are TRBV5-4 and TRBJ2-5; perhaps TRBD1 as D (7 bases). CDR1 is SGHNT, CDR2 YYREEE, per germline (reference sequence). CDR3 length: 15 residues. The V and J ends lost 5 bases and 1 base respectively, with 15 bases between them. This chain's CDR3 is CASRQAGGTQETQYF. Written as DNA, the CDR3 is TGTGCCAGCAGGCAAGCAGGGGGGACCCAAGAGACCCAGTACTTC. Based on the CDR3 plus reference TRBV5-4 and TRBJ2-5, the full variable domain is ETGVTQSPTHLIKTRGQQVTLRCSSQSGHNTVSWYQQALGQGPQFIFQYYREEENGRGNFPPRFSGLQFPNYSSELNVNALELDDSALYLCASRQAGGTQETQYFGPGTRLLVL.

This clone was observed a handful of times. CDR3 nucleotide sequence: TGTGCCAGCAGTCCTCGGTTATCCTACGAGCAGTACTTC. The encoded protein is CASSPRLSYEQYF. The chain has TRBV12-3 or TRBV12-4 and TRBJ2-7; D ambiguous. With 5 bases removed from V and 1 base from J, the gap between germline ends came to 9 bases. This CDR3 has 13 amino acids.

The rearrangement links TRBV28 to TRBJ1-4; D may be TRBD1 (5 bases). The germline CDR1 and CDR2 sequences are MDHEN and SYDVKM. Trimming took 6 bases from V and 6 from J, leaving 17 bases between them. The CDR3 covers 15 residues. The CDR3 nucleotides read TGTGCCAGCAGCCCGTTCAGGGTATTCGATGAAAAACTGTTTTTT. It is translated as CASSPFRVFDEKLFF.

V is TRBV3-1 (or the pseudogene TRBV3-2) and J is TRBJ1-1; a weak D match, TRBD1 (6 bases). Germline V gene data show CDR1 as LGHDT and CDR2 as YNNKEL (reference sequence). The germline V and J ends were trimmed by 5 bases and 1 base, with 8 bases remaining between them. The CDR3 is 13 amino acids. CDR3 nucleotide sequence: TGTGCCAGCAGCTTGACAGGGAACACTGAAGCTTTCTTT. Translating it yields CASSLTGNTEAFF.

The DNA of the CDR3 is TGTGCCAGCAGCGTAGGGGACAGCACAAGGAACACTGAAGCTTTCTTT. This translates into CASSVGDSTRNTEAFF. This rearrangement joins TRBV9 to TRBJ1-1, with 7 bases that match TRBD1. The CDR3 totals 16 residues. Germline V gene data show CDR1 as SGDLS and CDR2 as YYNGEE. J was trimmed by 1 base and V by 0 bases; bases with no gene match: 6. The entire variable domain, with the rest obtained from reference TRBV9 and TRBJ1-1, is as follows: DSGVTQTPKHLITATGQRVTLRCSPRSGDLSVYWYQQSLDQGLQFLIQYYNGEERAKGNILERFSAQQFPDLHSELNLSSLELGDSALYFCASSVGDSTRNTEAFFGQGTRLTVV.

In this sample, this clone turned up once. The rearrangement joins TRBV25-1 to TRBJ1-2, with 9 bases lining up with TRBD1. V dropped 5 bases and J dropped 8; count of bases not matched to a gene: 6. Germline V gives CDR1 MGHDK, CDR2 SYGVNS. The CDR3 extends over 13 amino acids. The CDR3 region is CASSWDREEGYTF. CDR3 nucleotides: TGTGCCAGCAGTTGGGACAGGGAGGAGGGCTACACCTTC.

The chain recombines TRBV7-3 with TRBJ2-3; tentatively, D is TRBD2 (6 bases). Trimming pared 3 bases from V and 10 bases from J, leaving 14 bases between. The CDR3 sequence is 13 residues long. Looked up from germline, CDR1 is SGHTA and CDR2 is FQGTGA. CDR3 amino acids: CASSLGLGDSQYF. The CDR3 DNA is TGTGCCAGCAGCTTGGGACTCGGGGACTCGCAGTATTTT.

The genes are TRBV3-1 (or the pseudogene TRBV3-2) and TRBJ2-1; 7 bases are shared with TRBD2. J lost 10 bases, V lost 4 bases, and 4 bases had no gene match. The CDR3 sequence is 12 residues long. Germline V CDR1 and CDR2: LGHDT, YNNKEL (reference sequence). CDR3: CASSPQAGEQFF. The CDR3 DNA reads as TGTGCCAGCAGCCCACAAGCGGGGGAGCAGTTCTTC.

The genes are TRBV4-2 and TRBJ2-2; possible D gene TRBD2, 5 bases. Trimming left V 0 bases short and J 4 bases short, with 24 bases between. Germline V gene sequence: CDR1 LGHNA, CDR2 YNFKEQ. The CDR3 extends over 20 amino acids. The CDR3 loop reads CASSQESGYGYGGPTGELFF. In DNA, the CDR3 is TGTGCCAGCAGCCAAGAGAGTGGCTACGGTTACGGAGGCCCCACCGGGGAGCTGTTTTTT.

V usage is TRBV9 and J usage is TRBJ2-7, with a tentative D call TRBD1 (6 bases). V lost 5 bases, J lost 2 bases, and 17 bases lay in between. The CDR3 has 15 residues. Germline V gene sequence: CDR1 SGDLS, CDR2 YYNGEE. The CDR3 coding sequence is TGTGCCAGCAGTCAGACTCAGGGGTTTCCCTACGAGCAGTACTTC. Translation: CASSQTQGFPYEQYF.